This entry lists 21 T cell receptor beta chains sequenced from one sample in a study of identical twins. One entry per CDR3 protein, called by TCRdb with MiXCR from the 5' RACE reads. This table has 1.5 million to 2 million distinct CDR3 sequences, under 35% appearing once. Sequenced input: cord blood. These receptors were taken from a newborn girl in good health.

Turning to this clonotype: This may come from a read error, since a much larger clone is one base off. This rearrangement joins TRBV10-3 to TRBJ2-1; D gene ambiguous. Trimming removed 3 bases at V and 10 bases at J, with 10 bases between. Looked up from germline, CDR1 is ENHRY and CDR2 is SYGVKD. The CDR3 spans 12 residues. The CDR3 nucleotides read TGTGCCATCAGTGACTACTACTACGAGCAGTTCTTC. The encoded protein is CAISDYYYEQFF.

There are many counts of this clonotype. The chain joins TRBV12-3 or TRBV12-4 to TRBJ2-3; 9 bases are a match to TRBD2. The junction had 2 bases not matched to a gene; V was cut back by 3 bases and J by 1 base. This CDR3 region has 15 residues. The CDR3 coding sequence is TGTGCCAGCAGTTTCCGACTAGCGGGCACAGATACGCAGTATTTT. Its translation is CASSFRLAGTDTQYF.

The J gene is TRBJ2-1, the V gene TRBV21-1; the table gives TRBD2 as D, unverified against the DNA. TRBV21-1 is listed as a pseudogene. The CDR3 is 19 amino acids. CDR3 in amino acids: CASELGLAGGRPSYNEQFF. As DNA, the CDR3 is TGTGCCAGCGAGCTGGGACTAGCGGGAGGACGGCCTTCCTACAATGAGCAGTTCTTC.

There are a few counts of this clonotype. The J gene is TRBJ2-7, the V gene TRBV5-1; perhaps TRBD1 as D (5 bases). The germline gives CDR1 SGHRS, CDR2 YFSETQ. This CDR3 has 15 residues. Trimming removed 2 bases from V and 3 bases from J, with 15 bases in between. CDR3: CASSLGPSTGYEQYF. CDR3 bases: TGCGCCAGCAGCTTAGGTCCCTCAACAGGCTACGAGCAGTACTTC.

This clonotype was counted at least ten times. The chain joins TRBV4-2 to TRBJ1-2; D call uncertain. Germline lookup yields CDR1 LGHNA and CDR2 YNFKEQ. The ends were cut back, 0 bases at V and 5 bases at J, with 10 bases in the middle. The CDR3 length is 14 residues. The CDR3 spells CASSQDRGVYGYTF. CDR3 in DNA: TGTGCCAGCAGCCAAGATCGAGGCGTTTATGGCTACACCTTC.

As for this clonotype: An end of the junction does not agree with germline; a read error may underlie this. CDR3 bases: TGCGCCGGCAGCCTTATAGCGGGAGCCCTCCACGAGCAGTACTTC. Its translation: CAGSLIAGALHEQYF. The J gene is TRBJ2-4, the V gene TRBV5-1; TRBD2 agrees at 9 bases. The J call is in doubt because the DNA end fits TRBJ2-7 better. From germline, CDR1 is SGHRS and CDR2 YFSETQ. This CDR3 is built from 15 residues.

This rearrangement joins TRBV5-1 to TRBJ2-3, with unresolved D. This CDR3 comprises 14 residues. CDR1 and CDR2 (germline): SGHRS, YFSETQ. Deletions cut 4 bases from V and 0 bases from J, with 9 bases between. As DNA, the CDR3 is TGCGCCAGCAGCGCCTCTAGGAGCACAGATACGCAGTATTTT. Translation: CASSASRSTDTQYF.

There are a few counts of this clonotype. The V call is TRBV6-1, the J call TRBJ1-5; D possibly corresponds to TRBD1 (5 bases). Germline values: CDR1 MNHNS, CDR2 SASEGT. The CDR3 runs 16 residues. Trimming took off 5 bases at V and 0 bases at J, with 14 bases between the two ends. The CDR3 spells CASSLTGAYSNQPQHF. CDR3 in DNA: TGTGCCAGCAGTCTGACCGGGGCATATAGCAATCAGCCCCAGCATTTT.

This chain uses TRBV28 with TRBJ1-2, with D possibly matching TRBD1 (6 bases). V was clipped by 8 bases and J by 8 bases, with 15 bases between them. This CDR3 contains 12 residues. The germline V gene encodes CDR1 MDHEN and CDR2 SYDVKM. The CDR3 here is CASARRGWGYTF. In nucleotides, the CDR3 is TGTGCCAGCGCTCGAAGGGGGTGGGGCTACACCTTC.

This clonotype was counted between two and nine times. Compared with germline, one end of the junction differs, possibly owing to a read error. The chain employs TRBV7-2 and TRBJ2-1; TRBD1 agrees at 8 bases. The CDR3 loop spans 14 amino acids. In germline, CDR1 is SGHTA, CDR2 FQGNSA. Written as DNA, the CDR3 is TGTGCCAGCACCTTAACAGGGGGTTACAATGAGCAGTTCTTC. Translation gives CASTLTGGYNEQFF.

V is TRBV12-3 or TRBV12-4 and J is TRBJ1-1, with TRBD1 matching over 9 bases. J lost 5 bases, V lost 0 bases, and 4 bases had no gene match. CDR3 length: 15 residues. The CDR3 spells CASSLAGTGFTEAFF. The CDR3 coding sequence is TGTGCCAGCAGTTTAGCCGGGACAGGGTTTACTGAAGCTTTCTTT.

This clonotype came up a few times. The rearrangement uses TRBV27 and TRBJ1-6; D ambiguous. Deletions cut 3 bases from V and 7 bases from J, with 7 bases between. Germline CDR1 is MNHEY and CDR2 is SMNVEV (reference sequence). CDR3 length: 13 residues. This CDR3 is CASSFGENSPLHF. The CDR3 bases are TGTGCCAGCAGTTTTGGGGAAAATTCACCCCTCCACTTT.

The CDR3 sequence is CASSGPTKGSYNEQFF. The CDR3 coding sequence is TGTGCCAGCAGTGGGCCGACTAAGGGATCCTACAATGAGCAGTTCTTC. The chain uses TRBV6-1 and TRBJ2-1, with a weak D call TRBD2 (5 bases). The CDR3 spans 16 residues. V was shortened by 4 bases and J by 1 base, with 14 bases between the two germline ends. Looked up from germline, CDR1 is MNHNS and CDR2 is SASEGT.

The CDR3 sequence: CSAIQASGKWGTQYF. The DNA of the CDR3 is TGCAGTGCTATACAGGCTAGCGGGAAATGGGGTACGCAGTATTTT. V and J are TRBV20-1 and TRBJ2-3; 9 bases are shared with TRBD2. The germline V gene has CDR1 DFQATT and CDR2 SNEGSKA (reference sequence). The ends lost 4 bases at V and 8 bases at J; junction bases unmatched: 13. The CDR3 spans 15 residues.

The CDR3 bases are TGCAGTGCTAGGCCTCGGGCCAATCAGCCCCAGCATTTT. Translated: CSARPRANQPQHF. The gene calls are TRBV20-1 and TRBJ1-5; D gene uncertain. Trimming removed 3 bases from V and 3 bases from J, with 9 bases in between. CDR3 length: 13 amino acids. CDR1 is DFQATT, CDR2 SNEGSKA, per germline (reference sequence).

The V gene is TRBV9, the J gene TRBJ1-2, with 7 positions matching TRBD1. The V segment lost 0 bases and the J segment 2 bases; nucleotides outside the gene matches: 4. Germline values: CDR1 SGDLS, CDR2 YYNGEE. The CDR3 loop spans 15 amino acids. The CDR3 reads CASSVAQGENYGYTF. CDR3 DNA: TGTGCCAGCAGCGTAGCGCAGGGGGAGAACTATGGCTACACCTTC.

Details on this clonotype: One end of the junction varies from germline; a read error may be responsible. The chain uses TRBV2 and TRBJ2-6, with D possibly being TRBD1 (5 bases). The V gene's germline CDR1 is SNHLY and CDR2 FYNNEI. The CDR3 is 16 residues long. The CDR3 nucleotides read TGTGCCAGCAGTGAAGCGGGCCCCTCTGGGGCCAACATCCTGACTTTC. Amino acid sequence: CASSEAGPSGANILTF. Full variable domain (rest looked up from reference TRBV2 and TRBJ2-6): EPEVTQTPSHQVTQMGQEVILRCVPISNHLYFYWYRQILGQKVEFLVSFYNNEISEKSEIFDDQFSVERPDGSNFTLKIRSTKLEDSAMYFCASSEAGPSGANILTFGAGSRLTVL.

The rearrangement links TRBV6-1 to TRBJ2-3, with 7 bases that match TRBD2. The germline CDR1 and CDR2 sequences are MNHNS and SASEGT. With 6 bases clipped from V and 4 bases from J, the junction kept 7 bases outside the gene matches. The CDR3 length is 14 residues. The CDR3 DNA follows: TGTGCCAGCAGCCAAGGGACTACCCCAGATACGCAGTATTTT. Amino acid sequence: CASSQGTTPDTQYF.

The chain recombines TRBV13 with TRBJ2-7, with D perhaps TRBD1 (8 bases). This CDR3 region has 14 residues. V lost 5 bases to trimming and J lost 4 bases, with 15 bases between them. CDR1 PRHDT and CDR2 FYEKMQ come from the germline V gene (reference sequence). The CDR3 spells CASSTLQGGYEQYF. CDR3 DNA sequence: TGTGCCAGCAGCACCCTACAGGGGGGGTACGAGCAGTACTTC.

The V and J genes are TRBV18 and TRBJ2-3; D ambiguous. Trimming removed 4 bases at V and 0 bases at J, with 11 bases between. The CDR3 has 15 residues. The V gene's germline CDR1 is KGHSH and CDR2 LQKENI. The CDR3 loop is CASSHLWGSTDTQYF. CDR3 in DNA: TGTGCCAGCTCACACTTGTGGGGTAGCACAGATACGCAGTATTTT.

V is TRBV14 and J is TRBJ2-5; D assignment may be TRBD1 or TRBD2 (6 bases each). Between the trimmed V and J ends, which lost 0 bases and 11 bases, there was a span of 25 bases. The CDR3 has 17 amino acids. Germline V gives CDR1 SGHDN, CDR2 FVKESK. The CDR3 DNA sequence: TGTGCCAGCAGCCAAGAGTCATTCCTTTCGGGGGCCAATGAGCAGTACTTC. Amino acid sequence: CASSQESFLSGANEQYF.